This section outlines one TCR beta chain sequence together with its context. CDR3 length: 14 amino acids. The germline V gene has CDR1 SQVTM and CDR2 ANQGSEA. The V and J ends lost 4 bases and 3 bases, in that order; junction bases with no gene match: 5. This record comes from a study of blood T cell repertoires in COVID-19. Some clones are missing from TCRdb's copy, which holds only in-frame ones; the method was immunoSEQ multiplex PCR. This table has some 150,000 clones, around 80% appearing once. This receptor was obtained from a woman in her forties or fifties with acute or convalescent COVID-19. Material for sequencing was peripheral blood. The chain joins TRBV29-1 to TRBJ2-1; 8 bases map to TRBD2. The CDR3 DNA sequence: TGCAGCGTTGCTTTAGCGGGACTCTACAATGAGCAGTTCTTC. It is translated as CSVALAGLYNEQFF.